Listed below are T cell receptor beta chains from one sample, sequenced in a study of shared clonotypes between healthy human individuals. Clones were sequenced by immunoSEQ multiplex PCR, and TCRdb holds only the in-frame ones, with some missing. The sample holds 2,100,000 or so clones; approximately 94% are singletons and the top ten take more than 0.1%. The material sequenced was naive CD4+ T cells sorted from blood. All receptors derive from a man between 18 and 29 years old in good health. Both conserved end residues are part of each CDR3. Fields, in order: clone size, V gene, D gene, J gene, CDR3 protein, CDR3 DNA. A D gene is named only where the DNA matches it firmly. Only some rows state a clone size, as once, few, many or a class for expanded clones.

>-|TRBV28|-|TRBJ2-7
CASSTGSYEQYF
TGTGCCAGCAGTACAGGCTCCTACGAGCAGTACTTC
>once|TRBV4-3|-|TRBJ2-3
CASSQDKIPADTQYF
TGCGCCAGCAGCCAAGACAAGATCCCGGCAGATACGCAGTATTTT
>-|TRBV6-1|-|TRBJ1-4
CASSEAAATNEKLFF
TGTGCCAGCAGTGAAGCGGCCGCAACTAATGAAAAACTGTTTTTT
>-|TRBV5-1|-|TRBJ2-5
CASSLAQGQETQYF
TGCGCCAGCAGCTTGGCACAGGGTCAAGAGACCCAGTACTTC
>-|TRBV6-5|-|TRBJ2-1
CASSTSPRVKFF
TGTGCCAGCAGTACCAGCCCCAGGGTGAAGTTCTTC
>-|TRBV19|TRBD2|TRBJ2-2
CASRLAGNTGELFF
TGTGCCAGCAGACTAGCGGGCAACACCGGGGAGCTGTTTTTT
>-|TRBV29-1|-|TRBJ2-7
CSVINSVNYEQYF
TGCAGCGTAATTAACAGTGTCAACTACGAGCAGTACTTC
>-|TRBV6-5|TRBD2|TRBJ2-2
CASSYRLAGTGELFF
TGTGCCAGCAGTTACCGACTAGCGGGCACCGGGGAGCTGTTTTTT
>-|TRBV4-1|-|TRBJ1-6
CASSQAQDWLGSPLHF
TGCGCCAGCAGCCAAGCACAGGATTGGTTAGGTTCACCCCTCCACTTT
>-|TRBV30|-|TRBJ2-5
CAWSPRQETQYF
TGTGCCTGGAGTCCCAGGCAAGAGACCCAGTACTTC
>once|TRBV27|-|TRBJ2-1
CASSPSAYNEQFF
TGTGCCAGCAGCCCTAGCGCCTACAATGAGCAGTTCTTC
>-|TRBV5-4|TRBD2|TRBJ2-7
CASSYIAGGFTYEQYF
TGTGCCAGCAGCTACATAGCGGGGGGCTTCACCTACGAGCAGTACTTC
>-|TRBV27|TRBD1|TRBJ2-7
CASGPDRFSYEQYF
TGTGCCAGCGGCCCGGACAGGTTCTCCTACGAGCAGTACTTC
>-|TRBV12-5|-|TRBJ1-1
CASGSWGGEAFF
TGTGCTAGTGGTTCTTGGGGGGGTGAAGCTTTCTTT
>-|TRBV9|TRBD2|TRBJ2-7
CASSVGEGANYEQYF
TGTGCCAGCAGCGTAGGGGAGGGAGCGAACTACGAGCAGTACTTC
>-|TRBV15|TRBD1|TRBJ1-5
CATSRDPGTGFQPQHF
TGTGCCACCAGCAGAGATCCAGGGACAGGGTTTCAGCCCCAGCATTTT
>-|TRBV7-8|TRBD1|TRBJ2-5
CASSHRGLTETQYF
TGTGCCAGCAGCCACAGGGGTTTAACAGAGACCCAGTACTTC
>-|TRBV5-4|-|TRBJ2-2
CASSDSRGLAGELFF
TGTGCCAGCAGCGACAGCAGGGGTCTGGCCGGGGAGCTGTTTTTT
>-|TRBV5-4|TRBD1|TRBJ2-7
CASSRVGTGLNEQYF
TGTGCCAGCAGCCGAGTAGGGACAGGGCTGAACGAGCAGTACTTC
>-|TRBV7-9|-|TRBJ2-2
CASSLAVNTGELFF
TGTGCCAGCAGCTTAGCAGTCAACACCGGGGAGCTGTTTTTT
>-|TRBV7-9|-|TRBJ2-2
CASSLAGVLSTGELFF
TGTGCCAGCAGCTTAGCGGGAGTCTTAAGCACCGGGGAGCTGTTTTTT
>-|TRBV4-1|TRBD1|TRBJ2-1
CASSAGQGWNEQFF
TGCGCCAGCAGCGCCGGACAGGGGTGGAATGAGCAGTTCTTC
>-|TRBV11-2|-|TRBJ1-5
CASSLGGGPNQPQHF
TGTGCCAGCAGCTTAGGGGGGGGACCTAATCAGCCCCAGCATTTT
>once|TRBV29-1|-|TRBJ1-3
CSARTAGNTIYF
TGCAGCGCCCGGACAGCCGGAAACACCATATATTTT
>-|TRBV30|TRBD1|TRBJ2-5
CAWSEGTGGGKTQYF
TGTGCCTGGAGTGAGGGGACAGGGGGCGGGAAGACCCAGTACTTC
>-|TRBV7-2|-|TRBJ1-1
CASSPHPDRSRTEAFF
TGTGCCAGCAGCCCCCATCCAGACAGGAGTCGGACTGAAGCTTTCTTT
>-|TRBV30|TRBD1|TRBJ1-2
CAWRQERTGQGEGYTF
TGTGCCTGGAGACAGGAAAGGACAGGGCAGGGGGAAGGCTACACCTTC
>-|TRBV7-9|-|TRBJ2-7
CASSLGSERDYEQYF
TGTGCCAGCAGCTTAGGTAGCGAGAGGGACTACGAGCAGTACTTC
>-|TRBV30|-|TRBJ2-1
CAWSPQASGEQFF
TGTGCCTGGAGTCCCCAGGCATCGGGTGAGCAGTTCTTC
>once|TRBV28|TRBD1|TRBJ1-6
CASTPSNRGRNSPLHF
TGTGCCAGCACCCCTTCAAACAGGGGGCGAAATTCACCCCTCCACTTT
>-|TRBV10-3|TRBD1|TRBJ2-3
CAISQGQHTDTQYF
TGTGCCATCAGCCAGGGACAGCACACAGATACGCAGTATTTT
>-|TRBV6-1|TRBD1|TRBJ1-1
CASRGTGIYTEAFF
TGTGCCAGCAGGGGGACAGGGATATACACTGAAGCTTTCTTT
>once|TRBV12-5|TRBD2|TRBJ2-1
CASDKETSGSNEQFF
TGTGCTAGTGATAAGGAGACTAGCGGGAGTAATGAGCAGTTCTTC
>-|TRBV5-1|-|TRBJ2-5
CASSLGPPGYQETQYF
TGCGCCAGCAGCTTGGGTCCCCCCGGCTACCAAGAGACCCAGTACTTC
>-|TRBV7-2|TRBD2|TRBJ2-3
CASENRGGPDTQYF
TGTGCCAGCGAAAACCGGGGGGGCCCAGATACGCAGTATTTT
>-|TRBV2|-|TRBJ1-5
CASSELEGNSQPQHF
TGTGCCAGCAGTGAATTGGAGGGGAACAGTCAGCCCCAGCATTTT
>-|TRBV6-1|TRBD1|TRBJ2-7
CASRRDRYYEQYF
TGTGCCAGCAGACGGGACAGGTACTACGAGCAGTACTTC
>-|TRBV2|TRBD1|TRBJ2-3
CASSWDRVTDTQYF
TGTGCCAGCAGTTGGGACAGGGTCACAGATACGCAGTATTTT
>-|TRBV30|-|TRBJ1-3
CAWAGQKAGNTIYF
TGTGCCTGGGCAGGACAGAAAGCTGGAAACACCATATATTTT
>few|TRBV18|TRBD2|TRBJ2-3
CASSPEFTSGRHF
TGTGCCAGCTCACCAGAATTCACTAGCGGGAGACATTTT
>once|TRBV5-4|-|TRBJ2-3
CASSLRTDTDTQYF
TGTGCCAGCAGCTTGAGGACAGACACAGATACGCAGTATTTT
>-|TRBV6-6|-|TRBJ2-7
CASSYVQTSYEQYF
TGTGCCAGCAGTTACGTTCAGACCTCCTACGAGCAGTACTTC
>-|TRBV5-5|-|TRBJ1-2
CASSLRQANYGYTF
TGTGCCAGCAGCTTGAGACAGGCCAACTATGGCTACACCTTC
>-|TRBV18|-|TRBJ2-3
CASSPLQVGSTDTQYF
TGTGCCAGCTCCCCACTGCAAGTGGGCAGCACAGATACGCAGTATTTT
>-|TRBV2|-|TRBJ2-5
CASSEGSQTQYF
TGTGCCAGCAGTGAAGGCTCCCAAACCCAGTACTTC
>-|TRBV10-3|-|TRBJ2-1
CAIDSQKGTYNEQFF
TGTGCCATCGATAGCCAGAAGGGAACCTACAATGAGCAGTTCTTC
>-|TRBV27|-|TRBJ1-5
CASSRRRAGNQPQHF
TGTGCCAGCAGCCGCAGGAGGGCTGGCAATCAGCCCCAGCATTTT
>-|TRBV30|TRBD1|TRBJ1-2
CAWSGGQVYGYTF
TGTGCCTGGAGCGGGGGACAGGTCTATGGCTACACCTTC
>-|TRBV6-5|-|TRBJ2-2
CASSRGNRGTGELFF
TGTGCCAGCAGCAGGGGAAACCGGGGCACCGGGGAGCTGTTTTTT
>-|TRBV11-2|-|TRBJ1-2
CASSLDRANGYTF
TGTGCCAGCAGCTTAGATCGCGCCAATGGCTACACCTTC
>-|TRBV7-2|TRBD1|TRBJ1-5
CATRGMTGFNQPQHF
TGTGCCACCAGGGGAATGACAGGGTTCAATCAGCCCCAGCATTTT
>few|TRBV2|-|TRBJ1-6
CASSERGANSPLHF
TGTGCCAGCAGTGAGAGGGGAGCGAATTCACCCCTCCACTTT
>-|TRBV27|-|TRBJ1-1
CASSSRARPEAFF
TGTGCCAGCAGTTCCCGTGCTAGACCTGAAGCTTTCTTT
>-|TRBV30|-|TRBJ1-3
CAWSGIGWDSGNTIYF
TGTGCCTGGAGTGGCATAGGCTGGGACTCTGGAAACACCATATATTTT
>-|TRBV5-1|-|TRBJ1-2
CASSLDGPPGYGYTF
TGCGCCAGCAGCTTGGATGGGCCCCCGGGCTATGGCTACACCTTC
>-|TRBV5-1|TRBD2|TRBJ2-1
CASSLGLAGAAHNEQFF
TGCGCCAGCAGCTTGGGCCTAGCGGGGGCTGCCCACAATGAGCAGTTCTTC
>-|TRBV2|-|TRBJ1-6
CASSEASLGVGSPLHF
TGTGCCAGCAGTGAAGCTTCGTTAGGGGTGGGCTCACCCCTCCACTTT
>-|TRBV6-6|TRBD2|TRBJ2-7
CASSYLGGSSYEQYF
TGTGCCAGCAGTTACCTGGGGGGGAGCTCCTACGAGCAGTACTTC